This T cell receptor (beta chain) was captured by sequencing in a study of blood T cell repertoires in COVID-19. Enrolled through a virtual design, the participants were between 18 and 89 years of age and came from about two dozen US areas. In assigning cohorts, the study relied on participant-reported clinical history. The germline CDR1 and CDR2 sequences are LNHDA and SQIVND (reference sequence). CDR3 length: 14 amino acids. The V gene lost 6 bases and the J gene lost 4 bases, with 13 bases spanning the gap. In the authors' methods: Reference gene primer amplification yielded estimated nucleated cell counts. Some clones are missing from TCRdb's copy, which holds only in-frame ones; the method was immunoSEQ multiplex PCR. D and trimming were read from the DNA, whereas the V and J calls and clone size are those reported in that table. The sample yields 150,000 to 200,000 clones, roughly 80% seen once.

J is TRBJ1-3 and V is TRBV19; no clear D. The sample was PBMCs or T cells enriched from blood (not recorded which). The TCR was taken from a woman aged 60-75 years with acute COVID-19. The CDR3, as DNA: TGTGCCAGTAGCCTAGGGAGACCAGGAAACACCATATATTTT. This sequence encodes CASSLGRPGNTIYF. Full variable domain (rest looked up from reference TRBV19 and TRBJ1-3): DGGITQSPKYLFRKEGQNVTLSCEQNLNHDAMYWYRQDPGQGLRLIYYSQIVNDFQKGDIAEGYSVSREKKESFPLTVTSAQKNPTAFYLCASSLGRPGNTIYFGEGSWLTVV.